Given below is one TCR beta chain in context. Its antigen is not known. Trimming stripped 7 bases from V and 2 bases from J, with 12 bases between. Germline values: CDR1 MDHEN, CDR2 SYDVKM. The CDR3 contains 13 residues. This sample is part of a study of cytomegalovirus exposure and HLA in healthy donors. Study-level background: As released early, the data held roughly 85 million unique TCRs from HLA-typed donors. Findings and limits, study-wide: Accurate predictions that matched the HLA-A and HLA-B alleles of most subjects were reportedly made from TCR beta sequences. Data from an earlier analysis indicated that most TCR beta V segments were productive either about 87% or about 30% of the time.

Vbeta (60) and Jbeta (13) primers were used in the PCR. The table came from immunoSEQ multiplex PCR; TCRdb's copy has only in-frame clones and leaves some out. Of fewer than 120,000 clones in the sample, around 76% were seen once. The sequence was collected from a man under 40 in good health and CMV-seropositive. Specimen: PBMCs. This chain connects TRBV28 to TRBJ2-7; tentatively, D is TRBD1 (5 bases). CDR3 nucleotide sequence: TGTGCCAGCACCTCGGACATCCCCTACGAGCAGTACTTC. Amino acid sequence: CASTSDIPYEQYF.